These T cell receptor beta chains were read from a single sample in a study of cytomegalovirus exposure and HLA in healthy donors. Sequencing used immunoSEQ multiplex PCR; TCRdb keeps in-frame clones, though not all of them. The sample lists about 120,000 clones, 85% to 90% occurring once. What was sequenced was PBMCs. These receptors were obtained from a woman aged 25 to 39 in good health and CMV-seronegative. The CDR3 runs from the conserved cysteine through the conserved F or W. D genes are given only for firm matches. Some rows have no size entry. The others give once, few or many, or a class for an expanded clone.

j_gene: TRBJ2-1; d_gene: TRBD1; abundance: NA; v_gene: TRBV11-3; CDR3nt: TGTGCCAGCAGCTTAGCCGGCGCAGGGGGCAATGAGCAGTTCTTC; CDR3aa: CASSLAGAGGNEQFF
j_gene: TRBJ2-7; d_gene: TRBD1; abundance: NA; v_gene: TRBV5-1; CDR3nt: TGCGCCAGCAGCCCCCGGACAGGGGGCTACGAGCAGTACTTC; CDR3aa: CASSPRTGGYEQYF
j_gene: TRBJ2-7; d_gene: TRBD2; abundance: NA; v_gene: TRBV7-8; CDR3nt: TGTGCCAGCAGCATGACTAGCGGGGGGGCCTATGAGCAGTACTTC; CDR3aa: CASSMTSGGAYEQYF
j_gene: TRBJ1-2; d_gene: NA; abundance: once; v_gene: TRBV30; CDR3nt: TGTGCCTGGAGTGTAGACAGAAACTATGGCTACACCTTC; CDR3aa: CAWSVDRNYGYTF
j_gene: TRBJ1-1; d_gene: NA; abundance: NA; v_gene: TRBV5-1; CDR3nt: TGCGCCAGCAGCTTGTGGGACATAAGCAGCACTGAAGCTTTCTTT; CDR3aa: CASSLWDISSTEAFF
j_gene: TRBJ1-1; d_gene: TRBD1; abundance: NA; v_gene: TRBV6-5; CDR3nt: TGTGCCAGCAGGGTCGCAGGGGGCGGCGACACTGAAGCTTTCTTT; CDR3aa: CASRVAGGGDTEAFF
j_gene: TRBJ1-3; d_gene: NA; abundance: NA; v_gene: TRBV7-6; CDR3nt: TGTGCCAGCAGCTCTGTTGTCCGAGGGACTGGAAACACCATATATTTT; CDR3aa: CASSSVVRGTGNTIYF
j_gene: TRBJ2-7; d_gene: TRBD1; abundance: NA; v_gene: TRBV6-1; CDR3nt: TGTGCCAGCAGTGAAGGGACAGGGGCGGCCTACGAGCAGTACTTC; CDR3aa: CASSEGTGAAYEQYF
j_gene: TRBJ1-4; d_gene: TRBD1; abundance: many; v_gene: TRBV28; CDR3nt: TGTGCCAGCAGCCGGGACAGGGGAAATGAAAAACTGTTTTTT; CDR3aa: CASSRDRGNEKLFF
j_gene: TRBJ1-5; d_gene: NA; abundance: NA; v_gene: TRBV19; CDR3nt: TGTGCCGGGGGGGGAGCCGGGAGCAATCAGCCCCAGCATTTT; CDR3aa: CAGGGAGSNQPQHF
j_gene: TRBJ2-7; d_gene: NA; abundance: few; v_gene: TRBV27; CDR3nt: TGTGCCAGTGGAGTGACCTCCTACGAGCAGTACTTC; CDR3aa: CASGVTSYEQYF
j_gene: TRBJ2-7; d_gene: TRBD1; abundance: NA; v_gene: TRBV11-2; CDR3nt: TGTGCCAGCAGCTTAGATCTCGGACAGGGAGGAGAGCAGTACTTC; CDR3aa: CASSLDLGQGGEQYF
j_gene: TRBJ1-5; d_gene: NA; abundance: NA; v_gene: TRBV30; CDR3nt: TGTGCCTGGAGTGTTGATAGTAATCAGCCCCAGCATTTT; CDR3aa: CAWSVDSNQPQHF
j_gene: TRBJ2-7; d_gene: NA; abundance: NA; v_gene: TRBV30; CDR3nt: TGTGCCTGCACAAGCCGGAGTTACGAGCAGTACTTC; CDR3aa: CACTSRSYEQYF
j_gene: TRBJ1-2; d_gene: NA; abundance: NA; v_gene: TRBV27; CDR3nt: TGTGCCAGCAGTCCTACAGGAATAGTTAACTATGGCTACACCTTC; CDR3aa: CASSPTGIVNYGYTF
j_gene: TRBJ1-3; d_gene: NA; abundance: medium-sized; v_gene: TRBV10-3; CDR3nt: TGTGCCATCAGGGACAGCTCTGGAAACACCATATATTTT; CDR3aa: CAIRDSSGNTIYF
j_gene: TRBJ1-5; d_gene: NA; abundance: NA; v_gene: TRBV30; CDR3nt: TGTGCCTGGAGTCCCCTTCCGAGCTGGGGGGGACAGCCCCAGCATTTT; CDR3aa: CAWSPLPSWGGQPQHF
j_gene: TRBJ2-3; d_gene: NA; abundance: NA; v_gene: TRBV7-2; CDR3nt: TGTGCCAGCAGCTTAAGCCCTCATTCCACAGATACGCAGTATTTT; CDR3aa: CASSLSPHSTDTQYF
j_gene: TRBJ2-5; d_gene: TRBD2; abundance: once; v_gene: TRBV5-1; CDR3nt: TGCGCCAGCAGCCGGGGGACTAGCGGGCGGGAGACCCAGTACTTC; CDR3aa: CASSRGTSGRETQYF
j_gene: TRBJ2-7; d_gene: TRBD2; abundance: NA; v_gene: TRBV4-2; CDR3nt: TGTGCCAGCAGCCCCCGACTAGCGGGGAGTCCCTACGAGCAGTACTTC; CDR3aa: CASSPRLAGSPYEQYF
j_gene: TRBJ1-2; d_gene: NA; abundance: NA; v_gene: TRBV7-8; CDR3nt: TGTGCCAGCAGCTCGGGGTTCTCAACCGGGTATAGGGGCTACACCTTC; CDR3aa: CASSSGFSTGYRGYTF
j_gene: TRBJ2-7; d_gene: TRBD1; abundance: few; v_gene: TRBV5-1; CDR3nt: TGCGCCAGCAGCTTGACAGGGGGATTTTCCTACGAGCAGTACTTC; CDR3aa: CASSLTGGFSYEQYF
j_gene: TRBJ2-1; d_gene: NA; abundance: NA; v_gene: TRBV19; CDR3nt: TGTGCCAGTAGCACCCGCGCCCTTTACAATGAGCAGTTCTTC; CDR3aa: CASSTRALYNEQFF
j_gene: TRBJ2-7; d_gene: NA; abundance: NA; v_gene: TRBV6-5; CDR3nt: TGTGCCAGCAGTTACCCCAGGGTTATCTCCTACGAGCAGTACTTC; CDR3aa: CASSYPRVISYEQYF
j_gene: TRBJ2-3; d_gene: NA; abundance: NA; v_gene: TRBV29-1; CDR3nt: TGCAGCGGGTCGACACTTACTAGCACAGATACGCAGTATTTT; CDR3aa: CSGSTLTSTDTQYF
j_gene: TRBJ2-5; d_gene: TRBD2; abundance: NA; v_gene: TRBV5-1; CDR3nt: TGCGCCAGCAGCTTCGCGGGGGGAACGGAGACCCAGTACTTC; CDR3aa: CASSFAGGTETQYF
j_gene: TRBJ2-5; d_gene: TRBD1; abundance: NA; v_gene: TRBV5-1; CDR3nt: TGCGCCAGCTCTTATCAGGGGGCAGGTAGGGAGACCCAGTACTTC; CDR3aa: CASSYQGAGRETQYF
j_gene: TRBJ2-7; d_gene: NA; abundance: NA; v_gene: TRBV29-1; CDR3nt: TGCAGCTTCCGTAGCTTTTACGAGCAGTACTTC; CDR3aa: CSFRSFYEQYF
j_gene: TRBJ1-1; d_gene: NA; abundance: NA; v_gene: TRBV5-4; CDR3nt: TGTGCCAGCAGCTCACCGGGTCCTCCTGAAGCTTTCTTT; CDR3aa: CASSSPGPPEAFF
j_gene: TRBJ2-7; d_gene: TRBD1; abundance: once; v_gene: TRBV6-1; CDR3nt: TGTGCCAGCAGTGGGGACAGACCAAGCCTCTCCTACGAGCAGTACTTC; CDR3aa: CASSGDRPSLSYEQYF
j_gene: TRBJ1-1; d_gene: TRBD1; abundance: NA; v_gene: TRBV5-1; CDR3nt: TGCGCCAGCCCCGCACCGGGACAGGGGGAAGACACTGAAGCTTTCTTT; CDR3aa: CASPAPGQGEDTEAFF
j_gene: TRBJ1-1; d_gene: TRBD1; abundance: NA; v_gene: TRBV19; CDR3nt: TGTGCCAGTAGTTGGGGACAGATGAACACTGAAGCTTTCTTT; CDR3aa: CASSWGQMNTEAFF
j_gene: TRBJ2-1; d_gene: NA; abundance: NA; v_gene: TRBV9; CDR3nt: TGTGCCAGCAGCGTAGCTAGTGGCAATGAGCAGTTCTTC; CDR3aa: CASSVASGNEQFF
j_gene: TRBJ2-1; d_gene: TRBD2; abundance: NA; v_gene: TRBV4-2; CDR3nt: TGTGCCAGCTTCACTCAGGCGGGGGGCGTCAATGAGCAGTTCTTC; CDR3aa: CASFTQAGGVNEQFF
j_gene: TRBJ2-1; d_gene: TRBD2; abundance: NA; v_gene: TRBV30; CDR3nt: TGTGCCTGGAGTCTAGCGGGGGCCTACAATGAGCAGTTCTTC; CDR3aa: CAWSLAGAYNEQFF
j_gene: TRBJ2-1; d_gene: NA; abundance: NA; v_gene: TRBV7-2; CDR3nt: TGTGCCAGCAGCTTCGGACAGAGAAACAATGAGCAGTTCTTC; CDR3aa: CASSFGQRNNEQFF